This T cell receptor (beta chain) was recorded in a study of blood T cell repertoires in COVID-19. Study in general: From the United States, Italy and Spain came samples of acute and convalescent COVID-19. PBMCs, B-cell-depleted T cells, or T cells provided the cDNA or gDNA that made up the material.

Deletions cut 4 bases from V and 3 bases from J, with 21 bases between. CDR3 length: 17 amino acids. Germline V lookup: CDR1 SGHDN, CDR2 FVKESK. The method was immunoSEQ multiplex PCR; TCRdb's version includes in-frame clones alone and lacks a portion of them. The data show more than 65,000 clones, with about 85% seen just once and 5.8% held by the top ten. The TCR originated in a man aged 60-69 years with active or convalescent COVID-19. Sequencing input: peripheral blood. The chain links TRBV14 to TRBJ1-2; no clear D. In nucleotides, the CDR3 is TGTGCCAGCAGCCTGTCTTCCGGTACCTGGAGCCACTATGGCTACACCTTC. As protein: CASSLSSGTWSHYGYTF.